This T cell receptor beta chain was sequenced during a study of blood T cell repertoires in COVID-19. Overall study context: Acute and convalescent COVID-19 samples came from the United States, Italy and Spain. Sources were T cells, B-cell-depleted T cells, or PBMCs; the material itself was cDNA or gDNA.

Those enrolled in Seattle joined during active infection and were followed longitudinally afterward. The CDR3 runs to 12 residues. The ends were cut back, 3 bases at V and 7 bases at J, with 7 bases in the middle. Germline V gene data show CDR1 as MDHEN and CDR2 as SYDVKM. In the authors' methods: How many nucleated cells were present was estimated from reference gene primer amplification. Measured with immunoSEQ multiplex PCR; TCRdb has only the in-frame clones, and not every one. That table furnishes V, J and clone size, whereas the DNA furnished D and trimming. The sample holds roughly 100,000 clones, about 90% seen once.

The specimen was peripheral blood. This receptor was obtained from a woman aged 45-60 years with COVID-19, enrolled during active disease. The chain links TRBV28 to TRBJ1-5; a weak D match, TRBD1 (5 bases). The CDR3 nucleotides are TGTGCCAGCAGTTTGGCAGGGCAGCCCCAGCATTTT. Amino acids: CASSLAGQPQHF. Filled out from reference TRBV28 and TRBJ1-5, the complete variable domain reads DVKVTQSSRYLVKRTGEKVFLECVQDMDHENMFWYRQDPGLGLRLIYFSYDVKMKEKGDIPEGYSVSREKKERFSLILESASTNQTSMYLCASSLAGQPQHFGDGTRLSIL.